A single T cell receptor beta chain is shown here with its context. These data are taken from a study of blood T cell repertoires in COVID-19. About the research overall: PBMCs, B-cell-depleted T cells, or T cells were the source of the cDNA or gDNA that made up the material.

The CDR3 contains 17 residues. V shed 5 bases, J shed 1 base, and the junction held 10 bases outside the gene matches. Germline CDR1 MNHEY, CDR2 SMNVEV (reference sequence). In the study's own analysis: Using reference gene primer amplification, nucleated cell counts were estimated. Assay: immunoSEQ multiplex PCR; the TCRdb copy retains only in-frame clones and omits some. V and J calls and clone size are those listed in that table; D and trimming were worked out from the DNA. Among about 200,000 clones listed, around 84% were seen once. The rearrangement joins TRBV27 to TRBJ2-2; 7 bases match TRBD2. The clonotype comes from a woman older than 75 with acute or convalescent COVID-19. What was sequenced was peripheral blood. The CDR3 loop is CASSPRGGFGNTGELFF. The CDR3 coding sequence is TGTGCCAGCAGTCCCCGGGGAGGGTTTGGGAACACCGGGGAGCTGTTTTTT.